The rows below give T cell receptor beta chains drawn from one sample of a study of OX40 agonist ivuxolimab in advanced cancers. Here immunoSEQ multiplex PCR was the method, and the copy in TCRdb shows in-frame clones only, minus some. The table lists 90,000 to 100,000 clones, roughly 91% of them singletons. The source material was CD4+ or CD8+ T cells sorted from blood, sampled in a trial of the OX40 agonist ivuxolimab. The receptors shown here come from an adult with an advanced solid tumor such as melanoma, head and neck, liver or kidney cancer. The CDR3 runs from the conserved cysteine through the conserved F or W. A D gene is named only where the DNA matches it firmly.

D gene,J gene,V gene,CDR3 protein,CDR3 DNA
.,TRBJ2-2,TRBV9,CASRTADNANTGELFF,TGTGCCAGCAGGACGGCGGACAACGCGAACACCGGGGAGCTGTTTTTT
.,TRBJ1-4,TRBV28,CASSLPGPASNEKLFF,TGTGCCAGCAGTTTACCGGGGCCAGCGTCTAATGAAAAACTGTTTTTT
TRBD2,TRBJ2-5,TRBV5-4,CASSLPGGGETQYF,TGTGCCAGCAGCCTGCCGGGGGGGGGCGAGACCCAGTACTTC
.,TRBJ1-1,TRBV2,CATRERTEAFF,TGTGCCACTCGGGAACGGACCGAAGCTTTCTTT
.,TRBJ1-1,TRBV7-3,CASSSQSVVTEAFF,TGTGCCAGCAGCTCCCAGTCCGTGGTCACTGAAGCTTTCTTT
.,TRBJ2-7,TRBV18,CASWRDTTYEQYF,TGTGCCAGCTGGCGGGACACTACCTACGAGCAGTACTTC
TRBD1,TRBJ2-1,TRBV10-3,CAINPGQGNGSYNEQFF,TGTGCCATCAACCCGGGACAGGGGAATGGTAGCTACAATGAGCAGTTCTTC
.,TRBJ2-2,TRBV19,CASSMLGGIGVSGAGELFF,TGTGCCAGTAGTATGTTAGGGGGAATCGGTGTCTCTGGAGCCGGGGAGCTGTTTTTT
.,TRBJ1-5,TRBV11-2,CASSLEGHINQPQHF,TGTGCCAGCAGCTTAGAAGGACACATCAATCAGCCCCAGCATTTT
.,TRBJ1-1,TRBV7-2,CASRVYQGNTEAFF,TGTGCCAGCAGGGTATATCAGGGAAACACTGAAGCTTTCTTT